This note documents a single T cell receptor (beta chain) sequence. Its antigen is currently unknown. The CDR3 is 15 amino acids. Germline values: CDR1 MNHNY, CDR2 SVGAGI (reference sequence). Trimming at V came to 4 bases and at J to 3 bases, leaving 6 bases not matched to a gene. The data originate from a study of cytomegalovirus exposure and HLA in healthy donors. Overall study context: Unique TCRs numbering about 85 million, obtained from HLA-typed donors, made up an early data release. Study-level points and caveats: Later work found most CMV-associated TCR beta chains apparently HLA-restricted. A link between a missense DCLRE1C variant and TCR beta V- and J-gene trimming emerged from a later analysis. Information on immune exposure was restricted to one variable (CMV serostatus).

60 Vbeta and 13 Jbeta primers were used in PCR. Sequencing used immunoSEQ multiplex PCR; TCRdb keeps in-frame clones, though not all of them. The sample has some 150,000 clones, roughly 83% seen once. The V call is TRBV6-6, the J call TRBJ1-5, with 7 bases identical to TRBD1. The source of this sequence is a man in his forties in good health and CMV-seropositive. What was sequenced was PBMCs. This CDR3 is CASSSQGQTNQPQHF. CDR3 nucleotide sequence: TGTGCCAGCAGTTCCCAGGGACAGACCAATCAGCCCCAGCATTTT.